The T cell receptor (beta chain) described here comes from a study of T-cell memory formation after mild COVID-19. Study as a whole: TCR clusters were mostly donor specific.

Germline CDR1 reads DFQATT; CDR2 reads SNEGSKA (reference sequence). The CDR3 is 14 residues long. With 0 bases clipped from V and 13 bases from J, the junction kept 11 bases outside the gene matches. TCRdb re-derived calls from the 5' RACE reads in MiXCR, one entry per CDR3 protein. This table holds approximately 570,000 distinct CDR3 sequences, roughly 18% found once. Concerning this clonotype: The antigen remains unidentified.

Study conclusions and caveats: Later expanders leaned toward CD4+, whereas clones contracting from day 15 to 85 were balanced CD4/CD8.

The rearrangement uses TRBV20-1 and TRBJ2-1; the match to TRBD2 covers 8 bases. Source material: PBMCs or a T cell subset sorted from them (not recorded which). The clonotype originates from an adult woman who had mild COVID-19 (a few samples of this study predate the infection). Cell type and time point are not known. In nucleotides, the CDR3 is TGCAGTGCTAGAGATTTTCCGGCGGGGGGAGGCCAGTTCTTC. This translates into CSARDFPAGGGQFF.